This T cell receptor (beta chain) was obtained from a study of blood T cell repertoires in COVID-19 (dated by TCRdb to the early 2020s). About the investigation overall: Samples covering the acute and convalescent phases of COVID-19 were provided by collaborators in the United States, Italy and Spain. The prospective study material was composed of cDNA or gDNA derived from T cells, B-cell-depleted T cells, or PBMCs. Deeply sampled blood TCRbeta repertoires from subjects exposed to, actively infected with, or recovered from COVID-19 were included in the dataset. The repertoires were made available in a free public database intended to serve as a resource for research on the immune response to SARS-CoV-2. Samples were obtained from the ongoing ImmuneRACE study (first 160 participants) and from 1,000 to 1,500 subjects provided by 6 global collaborators. The sample metadata nearly always contained a de-identified subject ID, COVID-19 status, age in years and sex. Where HLA class I and class II types were available, the types were taken from metadata supplied by the sample provider, not from assay-based typing.

The immunoSEQ Assay, a bias-controlled multiplex PCR, was used to amplify TCRbeta CDR3 regions from genomic DNA. Per the original workflow: Nucleated cell counts per sample were estimated from amplification of reference gene primers within the assay. To quantify the absolute abundance of each unique TCRbeta CDR3 rearrangement, sequence reads were collapsed and filtered. For each sample, productive Simpson clonality was calculated as the square root of Simpson's diversity index over productive rearrangements. This immuneACCESS table, as held by TCRdb, lists in-frame sequences with V and J called but not all clones. Of the missing ones, under half trace to an unresolved V gene in checked studies; the others have no known cause. The V and J calls and the clone size are those of that table, but D and trimming were determined from the DNA. The sample contains around 76,000 clones, 65% to 90% of them found a single time. Under 7.5% of the sample goes to the ten largest clones.

At one collaborating source in Seattle, patients were enrolled during active infection and were followed longitudinally through the course of disease. Whole blood was collected in K2EDTA tubes by collaborating institutions according to the institutions' own protocols. For TCRbeta analysis, collaborators shipped samples as frozen whole blood, isolated PBMCs, or DNA extracted from either of those sample types. This clone was seen just once. Its antigen is not yet known. No base-level quality is on record; no much larger clone is a single base apart. General conclusions and limits of the study: Clinical and demographic metadata were provided uncurated, with the amount varying by source and participant.

Looking up the germline V gene yields CDR1 SQVTM and CDR2 ANQGSEA. The CDR3 goes from the cysteine to the phenylalanine over 14 residues. Left in the record is the CDR3 DNA by itself, 42 bases read in frame from the first base. Trimming takes 7 bases off V and 7 bases off J; junction bases not matched to a gene: 10. Sequenced sample: peripheral blood. The source is a man aged 25 to 40 with COVID-19, enrolled during active disease. The chain is encoded by TRBV29-1 joined to TRBJ1-6, and 7 bases in between align with TRBD1. The CDR3 region: CSAYTGTENSPLHF. The DNA reads as follows: TGCAGCGCATACACCGGGACAGAAAATTCACCCCTCCACTTT. Full variable domain (CDR3 extended with the reference TRBV29-1 and TRBJ1-6 proteins): SAVISQKPSRDICQRGTSLTIQCQVDSQVTMMFWYRQQPGQSLTLIATANQGSEATYESGFVIDKFPISRPNLTFSTLTVSNMSPEDSSIYLCSAYTGTENSPLHFGNGTRLTVT.